The 13 T cell receptor beta chains in this list originate from one sample, sequenced in a study of CD4 T cell repertoires in COVID-19. Profiled with immunoSEQ multiplex PCR; TCRdb holds only in-frame clones, not every one. In the table there are approximately 75,000 clones, 80% to 90% of which are singletons. Sequenced material: CD4+ T cells from peripheral blood, taken after recovery from COVID-19. These receptors were obtained from a human donor who had COVID-19.

This rearrangement joins TRBV5-1 to TRBJ2-5; no reliable D call. Trimming pared 2 bases from V and 2 bases from J, leaving 4 bases between. The CDR3 runs 12 residues. Germline CDR1 is SGHRS and CDR2 is YFSETQ. Written as DNA, the CDR3 is TGCGCCAGCAGCTTCGATCAAGAGACCCAGTACTTC. Amino acids: CASSFDQETQYF.

V and J are TRBV30 and TRBJ2-3; 7 bases are a match to TRBD2. Per the germline V gene, CDR1 is GTSNPN and CDR2 is SVGIG (reference sequence). J gave up 4 bases and V 0 bases, and 1 base lay outside the gene matches. The CDR3 is made up of 13 amino acids. The CDR3 DNA reads as TGTGCCTGGAGTGTTCGGGGGGCAGATACGCAGTATTTT. Encoded protein: CAWSVRGADTQYF.

The chain carries TRBV6-5 and TRBJ1-4; D not resolved. V shed 4 bases and J shed 6 bases, with 9 bases lying between them. Germline V gives CDR1 MNHEY, CDR2 SVGAGI. The CDR3 is 13 residues long. The CDR3 DNA is TGTGCCAGCAGTTTTTCCGTGGATGAAAAACTGTTTTTT. Its protein is CASSFSVDEKLFF.

The V and J genes are TRBV5-6 and TRBJ2-1; 7 bases match TRBD2. The V and J ends lost 0 bases and 3 bases, in that order; junction bases with no gene match: 3. Germline lookup yields CDR1 SGHDT and CDR2 YYEEEE. CDR3 length: 15 amino acids. The CDR3 nucleotides are TGTGCCAGCAGCTTGGATCCTAGCGGCTACAATGAGCAGTTCTTC. Protein sequence: CASSLDPSGYNEQFF. The complete variable domain, with remaining parts taken from reference TRBV5-6 and TRBJ2-1, reads DAGVTQSPTHLIKTRGQQVTLRCSPKSGHDTVSWYQQALGQGPQFIFQYYEEEERQRGNFPDRFSGHQFPNYSSELNVNALLLGDSALYLCASSLDPSGYNEQFFGPGTRLTVL.

V gene TRBV2 combines with J gene TRBJ2-7, with D possibly matching TRBD1 (5 bases). With 6 bases removed from V and 6 bases from J, the gap between germline ends came to 15 bases. Germline CDR1 reads SNHLY; CDR2 reads FYNNEI. The CDR3 is 13 amino acids. CDR3 bases: TGTGCCAGCAGCTACCCAGGGATGGGCGAGCAGTACTTC. Amino acids: CASSYPGMGEQYF. Looking up the rest from reference TRBV2 and TRBJ2-7 gives the full variable domain: EPEVTQTPSHQVTQMGQEVILRCVPISNHLYFYWYRQILGQKVEFLVSFYNNEISEKSEIFDDQFSVERPDGSNFTLKIRSTKLEDSAMYFCASSYPGMGEQYFGPGTRLTVT.

This chain uses TRBV6-5 with TRBJ1-5; D might be TRBD1 (5 bases). Trimming took 9 bases from V and 4 from J, leaving 16 bases between them. Germline values: CDR1 MNHEY, CDR2 SVGAGI. The CDR3 has 14 amino acids. The CDR3 is CARASTAINQPQHF. The CDR3 DNA reads as TGTGCCAGAGCCTCGACAGCCATAAATCAGCCCCAGCATTTT.

This chain connects TRBV6-5 to TRBJ1-5, with 10 bases identical to TRBD1. The CDR3 length is 14 residues. Germline trimming cut 6 bases from V and 4 bases from J; bases unmatched to any gene: 3. CDR1 and CDR2 (germline): MNHEY, SVGAGI. In nucleotides, the CDR3 is TGTGCCAGCAGCCGGGACAGGGGAAATCAGCCCCAGCATTTT. Amino acids: CASSRDRGNQPQHF.

This clone has only a few counts. This chain uses TRBV12-3 or TRBV12-4 with TRBJ2-7; no clear D. The CDR3 runs 13 residues. V was trimmed by 3 bases and J by 2 bases, leaving 8 bases between them. The CDR3 here is CASSFGYTYEQYF. The CDR3 coding sequence is TGTGCCAGCAGTTTCGGCTACACCTACGAGCAGTACTTC.

The chain joins TRBV5-1 to TRBJ2-7, with no clear D. The germline V and J ends were trimmed by 1 base and 0 bases, with 5 bases remaining between them. The CDR3 extends over 13 amino acids. CDR1 is SGHRS, CDR2 YFSETQ, per germline. CDR3 in amino acids: CASSLRGSYEQYF. CDR3 nucleotides: TGCGCCAGCAGCTTGCGAGGCTCCTACGAGCAGTACTTC.

The J gene is TRBJ2-7, the V gene TRBV27; 7 bases line up with TRBD1. The germline V gene encodes CDR1 MNHEY and CDR2 SMNVEV (reference sequence). The trim removed 5 bases at V and 0 bases at J, leaving 4 bases unmatched. This CDR3 contains 14 residues. This CDR3 reads CASSTRQGSYEQYF. In DNA form, the CDR3 reads TGTGCCAGCAGTACCCGACAGGGCTCCTACGAGCAGTACTTC.

V gene TRBV19 combines with J gene TRBJ2-1; TRBD2 is a possible D gene (6 bases). This CDR3 is 12 amino acids long. CDR1 LNHDA and CDR2 SQIVND come from the germline V gene (reference sequence). V was cut by 10 bases and J by 3 bases, with 10 bases left in between. In DNA, the CDR3 is TGTGCCACAGGGACTCTCTACAATGAGCAGTTCTTC. Translating gives CATGTLYNEQFF.

This chain connects TRBV7-9 to TRBJ2-1; D gene ambiguous. Germline assignment: CDR1 SEHNR and CDR2 FQNEAQ (reference sequence). This CDR3 region has 13 residues. V dropped 5 bases and J dropped 4 bases, with 9 bases sitting between them. CDR3 region: CASSRSPYNEQFF. CDR3 in DNA: TGTGCCAGCAGCAGATCCCCGTACAATGAGCAGTTCTTC.

The rearrangement uses TRBV6-1 and TRBJ1-6; D is perhaps TRBD1 (6 bases). Germline V gene data show CDR1 as MNHNS and CDR2 as SASEGT. V was pared by 2 bases and J by 11 bases, with 19 bases between. This CDR3 comprises 16 residues. In DNA form, the CDR3 reads TGTGCCAGCAGTGAACCGAACCGGGACATAAGGGCACCCCTCCACTTT. Its translation: CASSEPNRDIRAPLHF.